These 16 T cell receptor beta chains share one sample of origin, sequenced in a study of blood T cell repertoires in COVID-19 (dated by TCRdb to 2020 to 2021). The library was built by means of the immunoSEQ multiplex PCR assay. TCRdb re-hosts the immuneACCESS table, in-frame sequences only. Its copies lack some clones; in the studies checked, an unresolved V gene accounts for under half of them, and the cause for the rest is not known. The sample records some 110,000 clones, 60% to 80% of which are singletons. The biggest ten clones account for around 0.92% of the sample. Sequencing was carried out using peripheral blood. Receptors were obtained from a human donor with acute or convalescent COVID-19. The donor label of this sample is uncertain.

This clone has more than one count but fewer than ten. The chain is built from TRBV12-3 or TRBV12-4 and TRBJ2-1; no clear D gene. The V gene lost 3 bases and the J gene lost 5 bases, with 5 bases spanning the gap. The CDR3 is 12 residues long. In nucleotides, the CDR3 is TGTGCCAGCAGTTTCCAGGACAATGAGCAGTTCTTC. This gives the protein CASSFQDNEQFF.

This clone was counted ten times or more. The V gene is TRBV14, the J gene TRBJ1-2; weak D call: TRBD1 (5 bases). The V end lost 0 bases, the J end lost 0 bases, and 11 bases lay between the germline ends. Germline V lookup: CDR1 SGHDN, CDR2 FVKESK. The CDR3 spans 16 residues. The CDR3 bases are TGTGCCAGCAGCCAAGATTCAGGGAAAGCTAACTATGGCTACACCTTC. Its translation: CASSQDSGKANYGYTF.

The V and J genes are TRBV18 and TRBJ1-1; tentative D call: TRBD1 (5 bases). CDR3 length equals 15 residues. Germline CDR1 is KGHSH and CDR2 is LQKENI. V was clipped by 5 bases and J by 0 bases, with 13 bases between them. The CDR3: CASSYSRALNTEAFF. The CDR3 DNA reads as TGTGCCAGCTCATACTCCAGGGCCCTGAACACTGAAGCTTTCTTT.

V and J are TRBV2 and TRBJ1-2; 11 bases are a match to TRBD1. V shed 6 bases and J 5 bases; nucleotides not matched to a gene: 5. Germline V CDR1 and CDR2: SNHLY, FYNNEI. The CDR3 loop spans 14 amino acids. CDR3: CASSRGQGGYGYTF. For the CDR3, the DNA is TGTGCCAGCAGCCGGGGACAGGGGGGGTATGGCTACACCTTC.

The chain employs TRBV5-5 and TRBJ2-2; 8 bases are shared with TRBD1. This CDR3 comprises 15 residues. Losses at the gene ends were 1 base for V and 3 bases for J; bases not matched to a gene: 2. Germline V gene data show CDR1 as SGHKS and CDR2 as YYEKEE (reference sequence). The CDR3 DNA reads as TGTGCCAGCAGCTTGTCAGGGGGCCACACCGGGGAGCTGTTTTTT. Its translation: CASSLSGGHTGELFF.

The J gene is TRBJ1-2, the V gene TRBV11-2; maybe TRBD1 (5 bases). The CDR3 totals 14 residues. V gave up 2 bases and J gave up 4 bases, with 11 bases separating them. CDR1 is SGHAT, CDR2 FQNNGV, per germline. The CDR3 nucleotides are TGTGCCAGCAGCTTACAGGGTTTGAGCTATGGCTACACCTTC. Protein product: CASSLQGLSYGYTF. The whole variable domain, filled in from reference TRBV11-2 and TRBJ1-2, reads EAGVAQSPRYKIIEKRQSVAFWCNPISGHATLYWYQQILGQGPKLLIQFQNNGVVDDSQLPKDRFSAERLKGVDSTLKIQPAKLEDSAVYLCASSLQGLSYGYTFGSGTRLTVV.

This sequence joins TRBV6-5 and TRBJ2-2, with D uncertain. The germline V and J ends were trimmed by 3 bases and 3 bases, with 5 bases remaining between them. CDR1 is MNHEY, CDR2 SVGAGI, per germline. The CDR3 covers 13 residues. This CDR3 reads CASSYRDTGELFF. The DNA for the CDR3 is TGTGCCAGCAGTTATCGAGACACCGGGGAGCTGTTTTTT.

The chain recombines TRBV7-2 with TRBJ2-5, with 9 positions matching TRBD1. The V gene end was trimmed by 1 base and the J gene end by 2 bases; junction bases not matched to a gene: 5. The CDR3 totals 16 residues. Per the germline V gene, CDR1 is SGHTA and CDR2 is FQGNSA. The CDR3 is CASSLGPGQGQETQYF. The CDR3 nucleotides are TGTGCCAGCAGCTTAGGCCCGGGACAGGGACAAGAGACCCAGTACTTC.

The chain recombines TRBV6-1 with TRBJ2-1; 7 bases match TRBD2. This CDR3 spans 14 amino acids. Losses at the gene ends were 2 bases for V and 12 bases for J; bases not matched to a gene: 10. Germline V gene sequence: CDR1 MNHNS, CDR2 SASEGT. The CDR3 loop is CASSELGAGDGQFF. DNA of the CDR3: TGTGCCAGCAGTGAATTAGGGGCGGGGGACGGGCAGTTCTTC.

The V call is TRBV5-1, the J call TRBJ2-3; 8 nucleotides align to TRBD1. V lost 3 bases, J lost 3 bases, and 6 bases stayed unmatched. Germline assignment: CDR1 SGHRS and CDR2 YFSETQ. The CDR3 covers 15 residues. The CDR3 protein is CASSYDRDRTDTQYF. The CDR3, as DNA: TGCGCCAGCAGCTACGACAGGGACAGGACAGATACGCAGTATTTT.

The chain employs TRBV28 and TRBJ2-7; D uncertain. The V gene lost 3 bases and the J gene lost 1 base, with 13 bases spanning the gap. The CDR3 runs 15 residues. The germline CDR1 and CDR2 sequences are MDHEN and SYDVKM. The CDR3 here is CASSLSLTSSYEQYF. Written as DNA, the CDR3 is TGTGCCAGCAGTTTGTCTTTAACAAGTTCCTACGAGCAGTACTTC.

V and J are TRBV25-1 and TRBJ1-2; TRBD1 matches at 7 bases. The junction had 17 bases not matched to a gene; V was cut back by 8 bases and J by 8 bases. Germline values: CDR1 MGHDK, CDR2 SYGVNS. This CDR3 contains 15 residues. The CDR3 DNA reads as TGTGCCAGCTCCACATCCCGGGGACAGAAGGCCGGCTACACCTTC. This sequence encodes CASSTSRGQKAGYTF.

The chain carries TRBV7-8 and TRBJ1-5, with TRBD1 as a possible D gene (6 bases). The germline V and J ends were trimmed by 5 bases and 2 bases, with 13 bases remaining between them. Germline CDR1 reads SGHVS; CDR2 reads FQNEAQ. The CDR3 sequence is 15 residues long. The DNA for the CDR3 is TGTGCCAGCAGCCCCACAGGGACGCGCAATCAGCCCCAGCATTTT. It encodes CASSPTGTRNQPQHF.

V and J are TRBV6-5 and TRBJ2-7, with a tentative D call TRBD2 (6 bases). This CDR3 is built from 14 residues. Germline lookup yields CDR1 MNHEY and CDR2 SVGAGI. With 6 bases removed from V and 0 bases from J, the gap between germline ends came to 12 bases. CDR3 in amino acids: CASSPRRGSYEQYV. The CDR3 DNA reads TGTGCCAGCAGCCCAAGGAGGGGCTCCTACGAGCAGTACGTC.

CDR3 loop: CASSLAATGPDTQYF. In nucleotides, the CDR3 is TGCGCCAGCAGCTTGGCCGCGACAGGCCCAGATACGCAGTATTTT. The chain carries TRBV5-1 and TRBJ2-3, with D possibly matching TRBD1 (6 bases). Germline V gives CDR1 SGHRS, CDR2 YFSETQ. V shed 0 bases and J shed 4 bases, with 12 bases lying between them. The CDR3 totals 15 residues.

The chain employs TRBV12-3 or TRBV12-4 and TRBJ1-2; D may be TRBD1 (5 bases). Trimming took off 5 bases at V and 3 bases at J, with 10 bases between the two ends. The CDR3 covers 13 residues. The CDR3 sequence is CASSRQSDYGYTF. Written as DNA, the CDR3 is TGTGCCAGCAGTCGACAGTCTGACTATGGCTACACCTTC.